This entry concerns a single TCR beta chain. The data derive from a study of blood T cell repertoires in COVID-19. Looking at the study overall: Samples representing acute and convalescent COVID-19 were sourced from the United States, Italy and Spain.

This CDR3 is 15 amino acids long. Unmatched junction bases numbered 8, after V lost 4 bases and J lost 3 bases. The germline V gene has CDR1 MNHEY and CDR2 SVGAGI. Per the study methods: Cell counts per sample came from amplifying reference gene primers. Here immunoSEQ multiplex PCR was the method, and the copy in TCRdb shows in-frame clones only, minus some. Clone size and V and J calls were adopted from that table, with D and trimming inferred from the DNA. The sample lists under 200,000 clones; roughly 80% were seen once. The sequenced material came from PBMCs or T cells enriched from blood (not recorded which). V usage is TRBV6-5 and J usage is TRBJ1-2; TRBD1 matches at 7 bases. This sequence was found in a woman in her fifties or sixties who had recovered from COVID-19. The CDR3 reads CASSLKSGTDYGYTF. As DNA, the CDR3 is TGTGCCAGCAGTTTGAAGTCAGGGACAGACTATGGCTACACCTTC.